This T cell receptor (beta chain) was identified during a study of shared clonotypes between healthy human individuals. Broader study findings: Donor clonotype sharing was expected to depend on sequencing depth. Only blood underwent sampling, and tissue repertoires likely differ.

Germline V lookup: CDR1 SGDLS, CDR2 YYNGEE. V dropped 8 bases and J dropped 1 base, with 13 bases sitting between them. The CDR3 spans 14 residues. As concerns this clone: As yet, its antigen is unknown.

Assay used: immunoSEQ multiplex PCR; TCRdb lists only in-frame clones, some missing. The table lists about 2.1 million clones, over 85% of them singletons. Cells designated naive CD8 were CD45RO-negative and were positively selected for CCR7, with terminally differentiated effector memory CD45RA+ cells excluded. The study drew all its donors from Caucasian adults living in Nashville, Tennessee. The material sequenced was naive CD8+ T cells from PBMCs. The TCR originated in a man younger than 30 in good health. Some clones in this sample may be carry-over from other donors' samples. The V call is TRBV9, the J call TRBJ1-3; D gene unclear. This CDR3 reads CASQMEGSGNTIYF. CDR3 bases: TGTGCCAGTCAAATGGAGGGTTCTGGAAACACCATATATTTT. Supplemented by reference TRBV9 and TRBJ1-3, the full variable domain reads DSGVTQTPKHLITATGQRVTLRCSPRSGDLSVYWYQQSLDQGLQFLIQYYNGEERAKGNILERFSAQQFPDLHSELNLSSLELGDSALYFCASQMEGSGNTIYFGEGSWLTVV.